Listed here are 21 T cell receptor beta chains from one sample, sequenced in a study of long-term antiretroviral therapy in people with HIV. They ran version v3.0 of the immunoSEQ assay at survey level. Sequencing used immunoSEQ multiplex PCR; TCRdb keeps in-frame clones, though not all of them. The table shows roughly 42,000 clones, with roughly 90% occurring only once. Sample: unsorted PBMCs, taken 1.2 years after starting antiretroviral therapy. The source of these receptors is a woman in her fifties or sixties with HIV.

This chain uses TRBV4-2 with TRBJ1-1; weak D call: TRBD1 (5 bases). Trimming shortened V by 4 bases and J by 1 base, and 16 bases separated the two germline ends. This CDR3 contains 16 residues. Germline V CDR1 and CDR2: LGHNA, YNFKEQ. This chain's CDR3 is CASSPEVGRENTEAFF. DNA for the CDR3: TGTGCCAGCAGCCCCGAGGTAGGCAGGGAGAACACTGAAGCTTTCTTT.

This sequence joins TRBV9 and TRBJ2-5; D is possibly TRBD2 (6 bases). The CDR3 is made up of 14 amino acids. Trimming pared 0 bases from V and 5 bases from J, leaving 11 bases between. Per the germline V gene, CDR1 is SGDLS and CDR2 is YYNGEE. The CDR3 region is CASSVEEGDETQYF. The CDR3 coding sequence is TGTGCCAGCAGCGTAGAGGAGGGAGACGAGACCCAGTACTTC.

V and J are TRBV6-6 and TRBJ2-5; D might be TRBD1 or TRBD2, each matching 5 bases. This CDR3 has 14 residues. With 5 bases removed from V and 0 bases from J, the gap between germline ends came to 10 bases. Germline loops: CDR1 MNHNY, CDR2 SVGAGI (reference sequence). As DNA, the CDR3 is TGTGCCAGCAGTGACGGGGCGAACCAAGAGACCCAGTACTTC. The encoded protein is CASSDGANQETQYF.

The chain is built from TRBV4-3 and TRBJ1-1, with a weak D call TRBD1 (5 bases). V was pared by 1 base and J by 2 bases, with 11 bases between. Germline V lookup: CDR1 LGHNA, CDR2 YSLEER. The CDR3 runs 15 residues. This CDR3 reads CASSQGEQANTEAFF. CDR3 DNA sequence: TGCGCCAGCAGCCAAGGGGAACAGGCAAACACTGAAGCTTTCTTT.

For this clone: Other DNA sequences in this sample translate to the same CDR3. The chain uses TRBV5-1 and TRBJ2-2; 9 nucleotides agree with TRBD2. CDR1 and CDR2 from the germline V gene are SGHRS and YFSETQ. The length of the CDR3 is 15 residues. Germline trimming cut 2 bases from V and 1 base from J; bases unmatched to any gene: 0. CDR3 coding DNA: TGCGCCAGCAGCTTAGCGGGGGGGAACACCGGGGAGCTGTTTTTT. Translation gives CASSLAGGNTGELFF.

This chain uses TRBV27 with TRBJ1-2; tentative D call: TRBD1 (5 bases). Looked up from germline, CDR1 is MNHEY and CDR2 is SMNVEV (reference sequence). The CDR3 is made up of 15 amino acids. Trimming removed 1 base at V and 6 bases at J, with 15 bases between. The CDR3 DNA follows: TGTGCCAGCAGTTTATTGCCGGGGGGGGTAGATGGCTACACCTTC. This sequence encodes CASSLLPGGVDGYTF.

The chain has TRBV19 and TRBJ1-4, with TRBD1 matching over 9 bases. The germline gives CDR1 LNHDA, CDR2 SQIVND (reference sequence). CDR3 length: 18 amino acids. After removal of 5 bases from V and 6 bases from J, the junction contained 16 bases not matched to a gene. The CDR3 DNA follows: TGTGCCAGTAGTCTTCGGACAGGGGACGGCTTGTTTGATGAAAAACTGTTTTTT. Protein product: CASSLRTGDGLFDEKLFF.

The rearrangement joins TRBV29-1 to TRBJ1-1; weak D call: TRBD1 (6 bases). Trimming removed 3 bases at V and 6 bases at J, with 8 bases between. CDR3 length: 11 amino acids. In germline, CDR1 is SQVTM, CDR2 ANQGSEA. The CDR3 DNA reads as TGCAGCGTTGACAGGGGCTCTGAAGCTTTCTTT. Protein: CSVDRGSEAFF.

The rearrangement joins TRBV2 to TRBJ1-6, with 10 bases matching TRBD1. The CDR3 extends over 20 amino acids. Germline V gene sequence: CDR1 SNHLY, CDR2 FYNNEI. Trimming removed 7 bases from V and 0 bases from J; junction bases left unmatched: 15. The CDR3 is CASTNREGQGIGSYNSPLHF. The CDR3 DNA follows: TGTGCCAGCACGAACCGGGAGGGACAGGGGATCGGCTCCTATAATTCACCCCTCCACTTT.

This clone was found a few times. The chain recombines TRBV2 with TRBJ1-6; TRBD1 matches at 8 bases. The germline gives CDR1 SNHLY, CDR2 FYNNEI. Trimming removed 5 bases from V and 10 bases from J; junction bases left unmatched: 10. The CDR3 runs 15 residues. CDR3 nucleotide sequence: TGTGCCAGCAGTCATCCGGACAGGGTACAGTCACCCCTCCACTTT. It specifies CASSHPDRVQSPLHF.

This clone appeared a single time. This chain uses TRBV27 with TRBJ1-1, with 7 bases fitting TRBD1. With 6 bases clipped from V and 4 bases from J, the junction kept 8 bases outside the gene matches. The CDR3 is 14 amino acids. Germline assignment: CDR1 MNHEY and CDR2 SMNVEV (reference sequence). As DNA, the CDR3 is TGTGCCAGCAGACACGAGACAGGGTCCACTGAAGCTTTCTTT. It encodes CASRHETGSTEAFF.

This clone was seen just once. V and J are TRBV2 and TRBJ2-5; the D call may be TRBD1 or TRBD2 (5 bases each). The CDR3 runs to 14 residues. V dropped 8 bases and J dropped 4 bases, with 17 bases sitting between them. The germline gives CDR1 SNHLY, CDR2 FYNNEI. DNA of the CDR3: TGTGCCAGCTTCGTTTCGACGGGACGAGAGACCCAGTACTTC. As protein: CASFVSTGRETQYF.

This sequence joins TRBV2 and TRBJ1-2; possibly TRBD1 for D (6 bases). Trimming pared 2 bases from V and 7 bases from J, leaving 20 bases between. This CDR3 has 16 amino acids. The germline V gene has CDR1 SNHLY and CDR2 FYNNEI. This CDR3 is CASSELGGGGDGGYTF. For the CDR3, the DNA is TGTGCCAGCAGTGAACTTGGCGGGGGGGGCGATGGTGGCTACACCTTC.

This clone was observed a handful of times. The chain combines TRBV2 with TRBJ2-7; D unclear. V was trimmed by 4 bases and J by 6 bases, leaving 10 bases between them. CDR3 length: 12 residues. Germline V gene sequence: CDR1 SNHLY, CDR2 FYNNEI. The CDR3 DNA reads TGTGCCAGCAGTGGCGACTTGGCCGAGCAGTACTTC. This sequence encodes CASSGDLAEQYF.

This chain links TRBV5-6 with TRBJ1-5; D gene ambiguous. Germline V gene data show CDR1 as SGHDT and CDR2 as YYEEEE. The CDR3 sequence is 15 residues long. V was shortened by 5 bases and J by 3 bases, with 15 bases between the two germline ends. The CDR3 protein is CASSRTPGDNQPQHF. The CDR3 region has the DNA TGTGCCAGCAGTCGAACCCCGGGAGACAATCAGCCCCAGCATTTT.

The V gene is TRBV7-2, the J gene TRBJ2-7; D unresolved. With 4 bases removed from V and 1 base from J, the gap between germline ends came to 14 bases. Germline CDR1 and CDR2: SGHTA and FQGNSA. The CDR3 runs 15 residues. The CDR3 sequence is CASSSSGPISYEQYF. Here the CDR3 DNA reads TGTGCCAGCAGCTCAAGTGGTCCGATTTCCTACGAGCAGTACTTC. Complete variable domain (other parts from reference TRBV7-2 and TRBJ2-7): GAGVSQSPSNKVTEKGKDVELRCDPISGHTALYWYRQSLGQGLEFLIYFQGNSAPDKSGLPSDRFSAERTGGSVSTLTIQRTQQEDSAVYLCASSSSGPISYEQYFGPGTRLTVT.

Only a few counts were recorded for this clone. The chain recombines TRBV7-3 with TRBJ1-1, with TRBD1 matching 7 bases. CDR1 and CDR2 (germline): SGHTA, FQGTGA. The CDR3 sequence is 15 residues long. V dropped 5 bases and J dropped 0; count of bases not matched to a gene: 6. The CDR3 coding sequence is TGTGCCAGCAGCGAAGGGACAGCTTTGAACACTGAAGCTTTCTTT. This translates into CASSEGTALNTEAFF.

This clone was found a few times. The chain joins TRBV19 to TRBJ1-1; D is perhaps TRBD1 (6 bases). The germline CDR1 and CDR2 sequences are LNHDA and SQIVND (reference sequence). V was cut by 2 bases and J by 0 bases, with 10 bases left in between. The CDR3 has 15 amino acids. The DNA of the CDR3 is TGTGCCAGTAGTATAACAGGGACCTTGAACACTGAAGCTTTCTTT. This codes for CASSITGTLNTEAFF.

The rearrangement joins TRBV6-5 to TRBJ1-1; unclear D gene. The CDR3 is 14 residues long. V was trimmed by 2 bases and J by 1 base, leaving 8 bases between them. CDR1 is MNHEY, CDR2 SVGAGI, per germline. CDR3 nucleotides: TGTGCCAGCAGTTACAATGGCGGGAACACTGAAGCTTTCTTT. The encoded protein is CASSYNGGNTEAFF.

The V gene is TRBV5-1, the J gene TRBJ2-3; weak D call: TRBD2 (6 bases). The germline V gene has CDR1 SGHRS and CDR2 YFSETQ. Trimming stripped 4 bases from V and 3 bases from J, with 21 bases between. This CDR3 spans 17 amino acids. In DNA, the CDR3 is TGCGCCAGCAGCCCACGGGGCGCGGGGATACAGACAGATACGCAGTATTTT. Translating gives CASSPRGAGIQTDTQYF.

The CDR3, as DNA: TGTGCCTGGAGTGTACGGTCCTGGGGGCGCAACGACGAGCAGTACTTC. Encoded protein: CAWSVRSWGRNDEQYF. The rearrangement joins TRBV30 to TRBJ2-7; a possible D gene is TRBD1 (6 bases). In germline, CDR1 is GTSNPN, CDR2 SVGIG (reference sequence). CDR3 length: 16 amino acids. Trimming removed 0 bases at V and 5 bases at J, with 20 bases between.